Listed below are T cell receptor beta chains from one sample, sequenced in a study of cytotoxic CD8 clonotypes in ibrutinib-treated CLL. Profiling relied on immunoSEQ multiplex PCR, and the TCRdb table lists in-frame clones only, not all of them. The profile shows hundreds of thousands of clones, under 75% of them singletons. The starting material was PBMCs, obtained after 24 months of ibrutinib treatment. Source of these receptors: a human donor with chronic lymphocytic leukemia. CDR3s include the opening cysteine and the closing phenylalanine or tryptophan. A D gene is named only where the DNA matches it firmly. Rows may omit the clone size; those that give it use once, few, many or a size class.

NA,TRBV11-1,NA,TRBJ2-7,CASNPSAGFEQYF,TGTGCCAGCAACCCAAGCGCGGGGTTCGAGCAGTACTTC
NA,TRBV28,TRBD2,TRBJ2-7,CASTPGLAGVYEQYF,TGTGCCAGCACACCGGGACTAGCGGGAGTTTACGAGCAGTACTTC
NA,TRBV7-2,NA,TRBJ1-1,CASSLQPMNTEAFF,TGTGCCAGCAGCTTACAGCCCATGAACACTGAAGCTTTCTTT
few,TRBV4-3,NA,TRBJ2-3,CASSQVDSTDTQYF,TGCGCCAGCAGCCAAGTCGACAGCACAGATACGCAGTATTTT
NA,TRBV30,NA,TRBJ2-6,CAWGRGSGANVLTF,TGTGCCTGGGGCCGAGGTTCTGGGGCCAACGTCCTGACTTTC
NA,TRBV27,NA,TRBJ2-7,CASSSPSAGYYEQYF,TGTGCCAGCAGTTCGCCGTCGGCAGGGTACTACGAGCAGTACTTC
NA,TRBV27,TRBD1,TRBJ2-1,CASRTMQGAHNEQFF,TGTGCCAGCAGGACCATGCAGGGGGCCCACAATGAGCAGTTCTTC
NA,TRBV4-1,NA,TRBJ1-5,CASSQERGQPQHF,TGCGCCAGCAGCCAAGAAAGGGGACAGCCCCAGCATTTT
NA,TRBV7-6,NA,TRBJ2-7,CASSLGVAVEQYF,TGTGCCAGCAGCTTAGGGGTCGCAGTCGAGCAGTACTTC
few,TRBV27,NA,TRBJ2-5,CATGQFETQYF,TGTGCCACCGGACAGTTCGAGACCCAGTACTTC